This T cell receptor (beta chain) is from a study of blood T cell repertoires in COVID-19. This clone was observed a single time. This CDR3 has 15 residues. Germline V gene data show CDR1 as MDHEN and CDR2 as SYDVKM. V lost 6 bases and J lost 8; bases outside the gene matches: 11. Sequencing used immunoSEQ multiplex PCR; TCRdb keeps in-frame clones, though not all of them. The sample has about 480,000 clones; approximately 90% are singletons. The chain combines TRBV28 with TRBJ2-1, with 9 positions matching TRBD1. The sequenced sample was peripheral blood. This clonotype was obtained from a woman in her thirties with acute or convalescent COVID-19. The CDR3 loop reads CASSLPGQGIYEQFF. In nucleotides, the CDR3 is TGTGCCAGCAGCCTTCCGGGACAGGGCATCTATGAGCAGTTCTTC.